This T cell receptor (beta chain) emerged from a study of T cell changes during pregnancy in multiple sclerosis. V was clipped by 5 bases and J by 9 bases; unmatched bases: 8. The CDR3 totals 14 residues. CDR1 and CDR2 from the germline V gene are SGHAT and FQDESV (reference sequence). TCRdb's copy holds only in-frame clones and misses some; the assay was immunoSEQ multiplex PCR. This table holds about 53,000 clones, 90% found once. The material sequenced was peripheral blood, taken after pregnancy. The chain carries TRBV11-1 and TRBJ1-5; TRBD1 matches 9 bases. This receptor was obtained from a female donor in good health, enrolled as a control in a pregnancy study. The CDR3 DNA is TGTGCCAGCAGCGTTGGGACAGGGCAAGGGCCCCAGCATTTT. Its translation: CASSVGTGQGPQHF. Drawing the rest from reference TRBV11-1 and TRBJ1-5, the complete variable domain is EAEVAQSPRYKITEKSQAVAFWCDPISGHATLYWYRQILGQGPELLVQFQDESVVDDSQLPKDRFSAERLKGVDSTLKIQPAELGDSAMYLCASSVGTGQGPQHFGDGTRLSIL.